The source of this TCR beta chain is a study of cytomegalovirus exposure and HLA in healthy donors. General study findings and limits: A classifier reportedly called cytomegalovirus status with high sensitivity and specificity. The tendency of first-cohort TCR clusters to co-occur in the roughly 110 validation repertoires was identified by a subsequent analysis.

Germline V lookup: CDR1 MNHEY, CDR2 SMNVEV (reference sequence). V lost 5 bases, J lost 3 bases, and 20 bases lay in between. The CDR3 is made up of 16 amino acids. The method was immunoSEQ multiplex PCR; TCRdb's version includes in-frame clones alone and lacks a portion of them. The table lists 150,000 to 180,000 clones, 65% to 90% of them singletons. In the case of this clone: Its specificity is not known.

Sequencing input: PBMCs. This TCR derives from a man in his late teens or twenties in good health and CMV-seropositive. This rearrangement joins TRBV27 to TRBJ2-7; TRBD1 is a possible D gene (6 bases). CDR3 amino acids: CASSPQGTWGDYEQYF. The CDR3 nucleotides read TGTGCCAGCAGTCCGCAGGGGACCTGGGGTGACTACGAGCAGTACTTC.